This is a list of T cell receptor beta chains from one sample in a study of blood T cell repertoires in COVID-19. Produced via immunoSEQ multiplex PCR; TCRdb's table is partial and in-frame only. The sample contains approximately 220,000 clones, 75% to 90% of which appear only once. Sequencing input: peripheral blood. The receptors stem from a man aged 40-55 years with acute or convalescent COVID-19. The CDR3 runs from the conserved cysteine through the conserved F or W. Size values are once, few and many counts, or a class for expanded clones, and some rows have none.

clone size: NA
J gene: TRBJ2-1
V gene: TRBV19
CDR3 protein: CASSIATGSSYNEQFF

clone size: few
J gene: TRBJ1-1
V gene: TRBV27
CDR3 protein: CASSETGSGWTEAFF

clone size: NA
J gene: TRBJ1-2
V gene: TRBV7-8
CDR3 protein: CASSTGTGGSRANYGYTF

clone size: NA
J gene: TRBJ1-2
V gene: TRBV7-2
CDR3 protein: CASSFLQGASGYTF

clone size: NA
J gene: TRBJ1-3
V gene: TRBV10-3
CDR3 protein: CAISQTGNTIYF

clone size: NA
J gene: TRBJ1-2
V gene: TRBV14
CDR3 protein: CASSQVTGYGYTF

clone size: once
J gene: TRBJ2-3
V gene: TRBV5-4
CDR3 protein: CASSLPGLTTDTQYF

clone size: NA
J gene: TRBJ1-3
V gene: TRBV5-1
CDR3 protein: CASSLEGALSGNTIYF

clone size: NA
J gene: TRBJ2-7
V gene: TRBV3-1/TRBV3-2
CDR3 protein: CASSQGTSGGVPYEQYF

clone size: few
J gene: TRBJ2-7
V gene: TRBV5-3
CDR3 protein: CARNLSEGHSYEQYF

clone size: NA
J gene: TRBJ2-7
V gene: TRBV29-1
CDR3 protein: CSVGKGSGQYF

clone size: NA
J gene: TRBJ2-2
V gene: TRBV7-3
CDR3 protein: CASSLMAVTGELFF

clone size: NA
J gene: TRBJ2-2
V gene: TRBV29-1
CDR3 protein: CSVEAPSTGELFF

clone size: NA
J gene: TRBJ2-3
V gene: TRBV28
CDR3 protein: CASSPGLATSTDTQYF

clone size: NA
J gene: TRBJ1-1
V gene: TRBV7-3
CDR3 protein: CASSLLAGDTEAFF

clone size: once
J gene: TRBJ2-7
V gene: TRBV10-3
CDR3 protein: CAIRGGSPYEQYF

clone size: NA
J gene: TRBJ2-1
V gene: TRBV4-3
CDR3 protein: CASSPGGGLGNEQFF

clone size: NA
J gene: TRBJ2-1
V gene: TRBV27
CDR3 protein: CASSFRQGGLAGHFYNEQFF

clone size: NA
J gene: TRBJ1-1
V gene: TRBV29-1
CDR3 protein: CSVLPRDREIAEAFF

clone size: NA
J gene: TRBJ1-1
V gene: TRBV3-1/TRBV3-2
CDR3 protein: CASTPGQPNTEAFF

clone size: NA
J gene: TRBJ1-2
V gene: TRBV3-1/TRBV3-2
CDR3 protein: CASTSGQRNYGYTF

clone size: once
J gene: TRBJ1-5
V gene: TRBV18
CDR3 protein: CASSPSIQGVQPQHF

clone size: NA
J gene: TRBJ1-2
V gene: TRBV7-2
CDR3 protein: CASSLMSQAYYGYTF

clone size: NA
J gene: TRBJ1-2
V gene: TRBV19
CDR3 protein: CASSIPRQGLNYGYTF

clone size: NA
J gene: TRBJ2-1
V gene: TRBV5-1
CDR3 protein: CASSLDGDSSYNEQFF

clone size: once
J gene: TRBJ1-1
V gene: TRBV30
CDR3 protein: CAWSTGVTEAFF

clone size: many
J gene: TRBJ2-1
V gene: TRBV19
CDR3 protein: CASSSGQGTNEQFF

clone size: NA
J gene: TRBJ1-2
V gene: TRBV18
CDR3 protein: CASSPSGIGTGRDYTF

clone size: NA
J gene: TRBJ2-7
V gene: TRBV11-1
CDR3 protein: CASRRSGTSSYEQYF

clone size: NA
J gene: TRBJ1-2
V gene: TRBV7-2
CDR3 protein: CASSLSLAEVWEYGYTF

clone size: NA
J gene: TRBJ1-2
V gene: TRBV6-5
CDR3 protein: CASSTTGGDGYTF

clone size: NA
J gene: TRBJ2-3
V gene: TRBV4-1
CDR3 protein: CASSQQMDTQYF

clone size: few
J gene: TRBJ1-2
V gene: TRBV7-8
CDR3 protein: CASSSGVGYTF

clone size: NA
J gene: TRBJ1-2
V gene: TRBV4-3
CDR3 protein: CASSQEWEGLYGYTF

clone size: once
J gene: TRBJ2-7
V gene: TRBV4-1
CDR3 protein: CASTDSNSYEQYF

clone size: NA
J gene: TRBJ2-5
V gene: TRBV29-1
CDR3 protein: CSVDGHGEETQYF

clone size: NA
J gene: TRBJ2-7
V gene: TRBV6-5
CDR3 protein: CASSYSRGSYEQYF

clone size: NA
J gene: TRBJ2-2
V gene: TRBV28
CDR3 protein: CASHTGGTGELFF

clone size: NA
J gene: TRBJ2-2
V gene: TRBV4-3
CDR3 protein: CASSQSPGLAGGTGELFF

clone size: once
J gene: TRBJ1-6
V gene: TRBV19
CDR3 protein: CASSIEPERSSPLHF

clone size: NA
J gene: TRBJ2-1
V gene: TRBV28
CDR3 protein: CASSSGRAYNEQFF

clone size: NA
J gene: TRBJ1-2
V gene: TRBV2
CDR3 protein: CASSGGRGLGGYTF

clone size: NA
J gene: TRBJ2-7
V gene: TRBV27
CDR3 protein: CASRLAGTVDYEQYF

clone size: NA
J gene: TRBJ2-7
V gene: TRBV7-8
CDR3 protein: CASSLAAGRDLYEQYF

clone size: once
J gene: TRBJ1-2
V gene: TRBV12-3/TRBV12-4
CDR3 protein: CASRSGTGYGYTF

clone size: NA
J gene: TRBJ2-1
V gene: TRBV5-1
CDR3 protein: CASSWREGQVALHNEQFF

clone size: NA
J gene: TRBJ1-2
V gene: TRBV14
CDR3 protein: CASSQDSHPIYGYTF

clone size: NA
J gene: TRBJ2-1
V gene: TRBV18
CDR3 protein: CASSPRGGSYNEQFF

clone size: NA
J gene: TRBJ1-2
V gene: TRBV11-2
CDR3 protein: CASSLDLSYGYTF

clone size: NA
J gene: TRBJ2-7
V gene: TRBV18
CDR3 protein: CASSLGQGALGEQYF